This TCR beta chain was retrieved from a study of T cell repertoires in cytomegalovirus infection (dated by TCRdb to between 2018 and 2020). A note on the overall study: Donor HLA type was relevant to the analysis, because carriage of CMV infection together with the matching HLA type was indicated by public TCR beta signatures.

The sequencing machine was an Illumina HiSeq 1500. TCRdb trimmed public reads at Q25 via fastp, called clones via MiXCR and kept in-frame beta chains. Rows are unified per CDR3 protein, each entry keeping the most common DNA and genes. For this sample there are roughly 100,000 distinct CDR3 sequences; approximately 17% appear just once. Of the sample, about 7.3% falls within the top ten clones. Based on the germline V gene (reference sequence), the CDR1 and CDR2 sequences are SEHNR and FQNEAQ. The junction shows trimming of 8 bases on V and 5 bases on J, plus 9 bases between the germline ends. Reading from cysteine to phenylalanine, the CDR3 counts 11 amino acids. Only CDR3 DNA remains: 33 bases, in frame from the first base. A word on this clonotype: Its antigen target is currently unknown. Base qualities are missing; no much larger clone stands one base away.

On the study overall, not on this receptor specifically: In both this cohort and an independent roughly 350-donor cohort, the cumulative frequency of public TCR beta family members distinguished carriers of CMV infection plus the relevant HLA type. In the ex vivo response, HLA-C-restricted CMV-specific TCR beta clonotypes were dominant, and in two of eight donors the single most frequent clonotype came from this HLA-C-restricted group.

The source of this sequence is a human donor in good health (CMV status not recorded). Some clones in this sample may be carry-over from other donors' samples. Sequenced material: PBMCs. The chain is assembled from TRBV7-9 and TRBJ1-1, with no D gene named confidently. The DNA is TGTGCCAGCGGCATGTATACTGAAGCTTTCTTT. The translation is CASGMYTEAFF.